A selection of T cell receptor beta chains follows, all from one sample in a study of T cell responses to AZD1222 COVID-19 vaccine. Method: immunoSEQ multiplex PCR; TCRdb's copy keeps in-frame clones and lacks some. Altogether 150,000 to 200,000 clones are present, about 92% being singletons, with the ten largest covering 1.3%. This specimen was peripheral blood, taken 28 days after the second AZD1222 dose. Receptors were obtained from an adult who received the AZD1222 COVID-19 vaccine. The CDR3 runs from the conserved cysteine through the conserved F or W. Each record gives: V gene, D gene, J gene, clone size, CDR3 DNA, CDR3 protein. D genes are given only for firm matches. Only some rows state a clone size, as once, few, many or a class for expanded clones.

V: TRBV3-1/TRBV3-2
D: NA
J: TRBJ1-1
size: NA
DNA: TGTGCCAGCAGGCTTACCCTACAGGGGAACACTGAAGCTTTCTTT
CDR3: CASRLTLQGNTEAFF

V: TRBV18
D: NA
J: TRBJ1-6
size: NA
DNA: TGTGCCAGCTCACTTGGTCGGGAACAGTGGTCACCCCTCCACTTT
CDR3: CASSLGREQWSPLHF

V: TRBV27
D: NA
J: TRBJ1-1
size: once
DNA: TGTGCCAGCAGTACGACCGGGACTGAAGCTTTCTTT
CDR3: CASSTTGTEAFF

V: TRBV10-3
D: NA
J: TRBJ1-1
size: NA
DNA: TGTGCCATCAGTCTAGGAGGCAACACTGAAGCTTTCTTT
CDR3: CAISLGGNTEAFF

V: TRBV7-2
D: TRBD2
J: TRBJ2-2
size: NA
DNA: TGTGCCAGCAGACTAGGGACTAGCGCGTCCGGGGAGCTGTTTTTT
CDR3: CASRLGTSASGELFF

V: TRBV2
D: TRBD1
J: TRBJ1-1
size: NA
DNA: TGTGCCAGCAGTGAAATTCGACAGGGCAACACTGAAGCTTTCTTT
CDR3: CASSEIRQGNTEAFF

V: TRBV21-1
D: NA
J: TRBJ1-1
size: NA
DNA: TGTGCCAGCAGCAAAGGGCCCCATAGGGGGGAAAAAGGGCAAATGAACACTGAAGCTTTCTTT
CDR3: CASSKGPHRGEKGQMNTEAFF

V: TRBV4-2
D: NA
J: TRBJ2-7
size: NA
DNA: TGTGCCAGCAGCCAAGATACAGGACTCGTTTCCTACGAGCAGTACTTC
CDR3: CASSQDTGLVSYEQYF

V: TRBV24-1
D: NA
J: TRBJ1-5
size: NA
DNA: TGTGCCACCAGTGAGCGGACCGGCCAGCCCCAGCATTTT
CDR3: CATSERTGQPQHF

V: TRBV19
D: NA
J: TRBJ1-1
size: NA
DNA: TGTGCCAGTAGTATGATAAACACTGAAGCTTTCTTT
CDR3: CASSMINTEAFF